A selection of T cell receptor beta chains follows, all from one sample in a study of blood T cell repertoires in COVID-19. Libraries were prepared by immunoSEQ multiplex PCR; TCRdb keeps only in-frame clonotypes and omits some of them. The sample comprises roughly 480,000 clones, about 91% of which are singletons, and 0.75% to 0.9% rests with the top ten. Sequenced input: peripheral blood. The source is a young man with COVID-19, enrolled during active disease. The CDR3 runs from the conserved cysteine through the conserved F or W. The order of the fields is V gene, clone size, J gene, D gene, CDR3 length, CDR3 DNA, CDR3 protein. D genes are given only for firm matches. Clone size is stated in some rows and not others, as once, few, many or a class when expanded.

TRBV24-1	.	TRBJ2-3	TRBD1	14	TGTGCCACCAGTGATCTCAGGGGGCCAGATACGCAGTATTTT	CATSDLRGPDTQYF
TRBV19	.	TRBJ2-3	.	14	TGTGCCAGTAGTATGGTAGTCTTCACAGATACGCAGTATTTT	CASSMVVFTDTQYF
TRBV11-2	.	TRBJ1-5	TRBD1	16	TGTGCCAGCAGCCCGGGGACAGGTTTTAGCAATCAGCCCCAGCATTTT	CASSPGTGFSNQPQHF
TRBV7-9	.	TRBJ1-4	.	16	TGTGCCAGCAGCCCTGGACAGCCAGCAACTAATGAAAAACTGTTTTTT	CASSPGQPATNEKLFF
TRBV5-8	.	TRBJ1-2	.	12	TGTGCCAGCCGACCGGGGTCTTATGGCTACACCTTC	CASRPGSYGYTF
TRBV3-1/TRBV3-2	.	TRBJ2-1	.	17	TGTGCCAGCAGCCAAGGGAGGATGGGAGGCCTCTACAATGAGCAGTTCTTC	CASSQGRMGGLYNEQFF
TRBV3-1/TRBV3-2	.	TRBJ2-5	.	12	TGTGCCAGCAGCCAAGGGGCAGAGACCCAGTACTTC	CASSQGAETQYF
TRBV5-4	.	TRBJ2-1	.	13	TGTGCCAGCAGCTTGGCATCGGGGATTGAGCAGTTCTTC	CASSLASGIEQFF
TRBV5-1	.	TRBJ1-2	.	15	TGCGCCAGCAGCTTGGTGTTAGGGGAAGGCTATGGCTACACCTTC	CASSLVLGEGYGYTF
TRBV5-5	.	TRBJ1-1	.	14	TGTGCCAGCAGCTTGTGGGGGCTGAACACTGAAGCTTTCTTT	CASSLWGLNTEAFF
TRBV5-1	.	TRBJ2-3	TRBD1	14	TGCGCCAGCAGCTTACAGGGGAGTCCAGATACGCAGTATTTT	CASSLQGSPDTQYF
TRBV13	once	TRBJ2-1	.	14	TGTGCCAGCAGCTCGACTGGACTGGCTCATGAGCAGTTCTTC	CASSSTGLAHEQFF
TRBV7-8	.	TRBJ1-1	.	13	TGTGCCAGCGGGACAAAATTGAACACTGAAGCTTTCTTT	CASGTKLNTEAFF
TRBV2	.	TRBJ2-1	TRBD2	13	TGTGCCAGTACCCGACTAGCGGGAAATGAGCAGTTCTTC	CASTRLAGNEQFF
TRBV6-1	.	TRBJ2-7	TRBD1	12	TGTGCCAGCACTGAACAGGGGCTCGAGCAGTACTTC	CASTEQGLEQYF
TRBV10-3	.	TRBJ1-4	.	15	TGTGCCATCGGGGGAGCGGGGGGTGCTAATGAAAAACTGTTTTTT	CAIGGAGGANEKLFF
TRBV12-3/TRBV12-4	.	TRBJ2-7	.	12	TGTGCCAGCAGTCCCCGGGTCGGCGAGCAGTACTTC	CASSPRVGEQYF
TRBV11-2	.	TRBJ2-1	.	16	TGTGCCAGCAGCTTAAGGGACAAGACTATTTACAATGAGCAGTTCTTC	CASSLRDKTIYNEQFF
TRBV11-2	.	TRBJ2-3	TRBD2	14	TGTGCCAGCAGCCAAAGCGGGGGCACAGATACGCAGTATTTT	CASSQSGGTDTQYF
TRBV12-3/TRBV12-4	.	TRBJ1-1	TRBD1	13	TGTGCCAGCATTCGACAGGGCTTCACTGAAGCTTTCTTT	CASIRQGFTEAFF
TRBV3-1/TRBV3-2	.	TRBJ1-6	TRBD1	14	TGTGCCAGCAGGAACAGGGGGAAAAATTCACCCCTCCACTTT	CASRNRGKNSPLHF
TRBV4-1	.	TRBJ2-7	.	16	TGCGCCAGCAGCCAAGATTTCCGAAGCGTCTCCTACGAGCAGTACTTC	CASSQDFRSVSYEQYF
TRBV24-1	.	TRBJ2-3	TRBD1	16	TGTGCCACCAGTGATCCAACCGGACAGGGGGGCGATACGCAGTATTTT	CATSDPTGQGGDTQYF
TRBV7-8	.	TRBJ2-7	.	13	TGTGCCAGCAGCTTTCCGGGGGCCTACGAGCAGTACTTC	CASSFPGAYEQYF
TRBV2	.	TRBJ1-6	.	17	TGTGCCAGCAGTGATCATCAGGGGCTCACCTATAATTCACCCCTCCACTTT	CASSDHQGLTYNSPLHF
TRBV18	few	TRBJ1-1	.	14	TGTGCCAGCTCACCACCGGTTCGGGGGACTGAAGCTTTCTTT	CASSPPVRGTEAFF
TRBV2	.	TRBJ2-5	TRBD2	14	TGTGCCAGCGGTCCGGGACTAGCTCAAGAGACCCAGTACTTC	CASGPGLAQETQYF
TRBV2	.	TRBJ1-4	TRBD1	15	TGTGCCAGCAGTGAAACTGGACAGGGTGGTGAAAAACTGTTTTTT	CASSETGQGGEKLFF
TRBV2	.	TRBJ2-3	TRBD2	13	TGTGCCAGCGGACTAGCGGCAAAAGATACGCAGTATTTT	CASGLAAKDTQYF